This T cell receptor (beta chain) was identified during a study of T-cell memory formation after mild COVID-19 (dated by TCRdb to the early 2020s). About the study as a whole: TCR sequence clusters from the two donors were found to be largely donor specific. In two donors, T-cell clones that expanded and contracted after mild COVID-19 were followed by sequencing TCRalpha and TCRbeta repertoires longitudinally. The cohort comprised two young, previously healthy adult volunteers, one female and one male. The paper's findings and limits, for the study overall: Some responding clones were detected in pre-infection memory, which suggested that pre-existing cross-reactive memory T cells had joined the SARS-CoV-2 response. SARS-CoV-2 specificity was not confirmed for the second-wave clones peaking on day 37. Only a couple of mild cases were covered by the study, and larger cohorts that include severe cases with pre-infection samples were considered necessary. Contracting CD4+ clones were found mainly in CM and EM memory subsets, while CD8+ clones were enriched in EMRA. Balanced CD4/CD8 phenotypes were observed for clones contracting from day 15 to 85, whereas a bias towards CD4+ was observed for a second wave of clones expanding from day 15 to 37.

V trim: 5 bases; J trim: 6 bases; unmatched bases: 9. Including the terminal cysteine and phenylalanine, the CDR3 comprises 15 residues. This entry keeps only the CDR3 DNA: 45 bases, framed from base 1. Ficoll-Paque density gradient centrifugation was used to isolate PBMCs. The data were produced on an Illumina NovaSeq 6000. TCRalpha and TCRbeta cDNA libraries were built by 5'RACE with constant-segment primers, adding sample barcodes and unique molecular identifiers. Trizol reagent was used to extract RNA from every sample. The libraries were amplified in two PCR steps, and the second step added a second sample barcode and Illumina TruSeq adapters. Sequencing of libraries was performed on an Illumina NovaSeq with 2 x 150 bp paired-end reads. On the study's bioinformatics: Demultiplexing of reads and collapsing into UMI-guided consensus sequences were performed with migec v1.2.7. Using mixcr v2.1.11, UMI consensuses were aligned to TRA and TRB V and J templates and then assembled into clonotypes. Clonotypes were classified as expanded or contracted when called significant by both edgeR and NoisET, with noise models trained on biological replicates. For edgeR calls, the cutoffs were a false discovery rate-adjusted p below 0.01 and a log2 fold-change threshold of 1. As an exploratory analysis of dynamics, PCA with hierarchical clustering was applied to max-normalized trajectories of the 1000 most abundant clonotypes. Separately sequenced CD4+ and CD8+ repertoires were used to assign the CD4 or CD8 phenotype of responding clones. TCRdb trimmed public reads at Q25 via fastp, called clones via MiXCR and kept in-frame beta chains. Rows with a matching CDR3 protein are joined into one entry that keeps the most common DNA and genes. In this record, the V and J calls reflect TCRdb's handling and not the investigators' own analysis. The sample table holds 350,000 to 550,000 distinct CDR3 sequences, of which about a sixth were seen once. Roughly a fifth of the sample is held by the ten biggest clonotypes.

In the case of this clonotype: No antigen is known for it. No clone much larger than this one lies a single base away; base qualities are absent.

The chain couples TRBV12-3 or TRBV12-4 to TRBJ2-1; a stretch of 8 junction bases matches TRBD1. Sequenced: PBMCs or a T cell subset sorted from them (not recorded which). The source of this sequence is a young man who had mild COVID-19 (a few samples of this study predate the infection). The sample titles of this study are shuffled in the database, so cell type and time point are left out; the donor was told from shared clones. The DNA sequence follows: TGTGCCAGCAGTCGCCGGGGGACAGGCCCCAATGAGCAGTTCTTC. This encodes CASSRRGTGPNEQFF.